Listed here are 23 T cell receptor beta chains from one sample, sequenced in a study of Ad26.COV2.S vaccination and SARS-CoV-2 variants. TCRdb keeps only in-frame clones here, not all; method: immunoSEQ multiplex PCR. Of under 150,000 clones listed, roughly 85% were seen once; the top ten hold 4% to 6%. This material consisted of peripheral blood, taken after recovery from COVID-19. These receptors were collected from a human donor who had recovered from COVID-19.

The V gene is TRBV11-2, the J gene TRBJ2-5; 8 bases agree with TRBD2. The length of the CDR3 is 15 residues. In germline, CDR1 is SGHAT, CDR2 FQNNGV. The ends lost 4 bases at V and 4 bases at J; junction bases unmatched: 8. CDR3 bases: TGTGCCAGCAGCTCCTCGGGGGGGCTAGGAGAGACCCAGTACTTC. It is translated as CASSSSGGLGETQYF.

This chain joins TRBV9 and TRBJ2-3, with D hard to call. This CDR3 region has 15 residues. Trimming cost V 0 bases and J 5 bases, with 13 bases left between them. Looked up from germline, CDR1 is SGDLS and CDR2 is YYNGEE. CDR3 bases: TGTGCCAGCAGCGTAGGAGGAGTATTGGAAGATACGCAGTATTTT. Translating gives CASSVGGVLEDTQYF.

The rearrangement joins TRBV6-2 or TRBV6-3 to TRBJ2-1; D gene unclear. This CDR3 has 14 residues. CDR1 MNHEY and CDR2 SVGEGT come from the germline V gene. Trimming left V 6 bases short and J 4 bases short, with 13 bases between. DNA for the CDR3: TGTGCCAGCAGCCCGGTGGCCCATTACAATGAGCAGTTCTTC. It translates to CASSPVAHYNEQFF.

The gene calls are TRBV7-8 and TRBJ1-6, with D tentatively TRBD1 (5 bases). V gave up 6 bases and J gave up 0 bases, with 12 bases separating them. Per germline, CDR1 SGHVS and CDR2 FQNEAQ. There are 16 residues in the CDR3. The CDR3 bases are TGTGCCAGCAGTACAGGAGAAAGCTCCTATAATTCACCCCTCCACTTT. This codes for CASSTGESSYNSPLHF.

The rearrangement uses TRBV5-1 and TRBJ2-3; D might be TRBD2 (6 bases). V dropped 6 bases and J dropped 2 bases, with 16 bases sitting between them. The germline CDR1 and CDR2 sequences are SGHRS and YFSETQ. This CDR3 is 15 amino acids long. CDR3 residues: CASTRGGGTTDTQYF. In DNA form, the CDR3 reads TGCGCCAGCACCCGAGGTGGGGGGACCACAGATACGCAGTATTTT.

V usage is TRBV27 and J usage is TRBJ1-2, with D unresolved. Trimming cost V 8 bases and J 8 bases, with 12 bases left between them. CDR3 length equals 11 residues. Germline V gene lookup returns CDR1 MNHEY and CDR2 SMNVEV (reference sequence). The CDR3 bases are TGTGCCAGCCGAGACACTAGAGGCTACACCTTC. Protein: CASRDTRGYTF.

This clone was recorded once. This chain uses TRBV6-6 with TRBJ1-4; D is possibly TRBD1 (6 bases). The CDR3 runs to 16 residues. The germline V and J ends were trimmed by 4 bases and 2 bases, with 14 bases remaining between them. Germline V gives CDR1 MNHNY, CDR2 SVGAGI (reference sequence). The CDR3 loop reads CASSLSSGATNEKLFF. CDR3 DNA sequence: TGTGCCAGCAGTTTATCCTCAGGGGCCACTAATGAAAAACTGTTTTTT.

The chain employs TRBV28 and TRBJ2-7, with 9 bases lining up with TRBD1. Per germline, CDR1 MDHEN and CDR2 SYDVKM. V was clipped by 6 bases and J by 2 bases; unmatched bases: 8. There are 15 residues in the CDR3. In DNA form, the CDR3 reads TGTGCCAGCAGACTCCGGGACAGGGAAGCCTACGAGCAGTACTTC. It codes for CASRLRDREAYEQYF.

V and J are TRBV27 and TRBJ2-3; a weak D match, TRBD1 (6 bases). V was cut by 6 bases and J by 0 bases, with 10 bases left in between. The CDR3 contains 14 residues. The germline CDR1 and CDR2 sequences are MNHEY and SMNVEV (reference sequence). For the CDR3, the DNA is TGTGCCAGCAGGGACAGCATCAGCACAGATACGCAGTATTTT. This codes for CASRDSISTDTQYF.

The rearrangement links TRBV11-2 to TRBJ2-5; the D is unclear. V lost 3 bases and J 0 bases, leaving 5 bases between the germline ends. The CDR3 has 13 amino acids. In germline, CDR1 is SGHAT, CDR2 FQNNGV. The CDR3 DNA sequence: TGTGCCAGCAGCTTCCAGCACCAAGAGACCCAGTACTTC. This encodes CASSFQHQETQYF.

The gene calls are TRBV19 and TRBJ2-7, with D possibly being TRBD1 (5 bases). Looked up from germline, CDR1 is LNHDA and CDR2 is SQIVND (reference sequence). This CDR3 spans 16 amino acids. V was cut by 3 bases and J by 6 bases, with 21 bases left in between. CDR3 bases: TGTGCCAGTAGTATTGTTTGGTCACAGCAAAGGGGCGAGCAGTACTTC. It translates to CASSIVWSQQRGEQYF.

This sequence joins TRBV7-9 and TRBJ2-2; D uncertain. The germline CDR1 and CDR2 sequences are SEHNR and FQNEAQ (reference sequence). Between the trimmed V and J ends, which lost 7 bases and 0 bases, there was a span of 9 bases. The CDR3 runs 14 residues. CDR3 DNA: TGTGCCAGCACGAGCGCCTCGAACACCGGGGAGCTGTTTTTT. Its protein product is CASTSASNTGELFF.

This CDR3 is CASSEQGVGNQPQHF. CDR3 sequence (DNA): TGTGCCAGCAGTGAACAGGGTGTGGGCAATCAGCCCCAGCATTTT. V is TRBV2 and J is TRBJ1-5; perhaps TRBD1 as D (5 bases). The CDR3 consists of 15 residues. V shed 2 bases and J shed 2 bases, with 10 bases lying between them. Germline CDR1 is SNHLY and CDR2 is FYNNEI. Variable domain in full (rest from reference TRBV2 and TRBJ1-5): EPEVTQTPSHQVTQMGQEVILRCVPISNHLYFYWYRQILGQKVEFLVSFYNNEISEKSEIFDDQFSVERPDGSNFTLKIRSTKLEDSAMYFCASSEQGVGNQPQHFGDGTRLSIL.

The rearrangement joins TRBV2 to TRBJ1-2; the D gene is possibly TRBD1 (6 bases). This CDR3 is 16 amino acids long. Trimming took 5 bases from V and 2 from J, leaving 18 bases between them. Germline V gene lookup returns CDR1 SNHLY and CDR2 FYNNEI. The CDR3 coding sequence is TGTGCCAGCAGTCTCCTCGGGGGACACCTAAACTATGGCTACACCTTC. Amino acid sequence: CASSLLGGHLNYGYTF.

A single count supports this clone. This chain uses TRBV12-2 with TRBJ2-1. TRBV12-2 is termed a pseudogene. CDR3 length: 15 residues. The DNA of the CDR3 is TGTGCAAGTCGCTCGCTCGGTGGGTGTTGCAATGAGCAGTTCTTC. Translation gives CASRSLGGCCNEQFF.

The table lists this clone with a few counts. The chain combines TRBV5-6 with TRBJ1-6; maybe TRBD1 (5 bases). This CDR3 region has 15 residues. Trimming left V 0 bases short and J 5 bases short, with 9 bases between. CDR1 is SGHDT and CDR2 is YYEEEE in the germline V gene. The CDR3 reads CASSLGRGNNSPLHF. The CDR3 DNA follows: TGTGCCAGCAGCTTGGGGAGGGGAAATAATTCACCCCTCCACTTT.

This clone was observed a few times. This sequence joins TRBV20-1 and TRBJ2-5; D gene ambiguous. The germline CDR1 and CDR2 sequences are DFQATT and SNEGSKA (reference sequence). The CDR3 spans 11 residues. The CDR3 coding sequence is TGCAGACGAGACTTGGGGAAGACCCAGTACTTC. It encodes CRRDLGKTQYF.

The chain carries TRBV7-9 and TRBJ2-7, with D tentatively TRBD2 (6 bases). Germline-derived CDR1 and CDR2 are SEHNR and FQNEAQ (reference sequence). The germline V and J ends were trimmed by 4 bases and 0 bases, with 7 bases remaining between them. CDR3 size: 13 residues. CDR3 bases: TGTGCCAGCAGCTCCGGGAGCTCCTACGAGCAGTACTTC. This codes for CASSSGSSYEQYF. Filled out from reference TRBV7-9 and TRBJ2-7, the complete variable domain reads DTGVSQNPRHKITKRGQNVTFRCDPISEHNRLYWYRQTLGQGPEFLTYFQNEAQLEKSRLLSDRFSAERPKGSFSTLEIQRTEQGDSAMYLCASSSGSSYEQYFGPGTRLTVT.

Here the CDR3 DNA reads TGCAGCGTTGTTGAAGCTAACTATGGCTACACCTTC. As protein: CSVVEANYGYTF. The rearrangement joins TRBV29-1 to TRBJ1-2; D not resolved. V was pared by 4 bases and J by 0 bases, with 6 bases between. CDR3 length: 12 residues. Per the germline V gene, CDR1 is SQVTM and CDR2 is ANQGSEA.

In DNA form, the CDR3 reads TGTGCCAGCAGCGGACTAGCGGGGGGGAGCACAGATACGCAGTATTTT. Its translation is CASSGLAGGSTDTQYF. This sequence joins TRBV28 and TRBJ2-3; 15 bases match TRBD2. This CDR3 comprises 16 residues. Germline values: CDR1 MDHEN, CDR2 SYDVKM. V gave up 6 bases and J gave up 0 bases; unmatched junction bases: 1.

This chain links TRBV6-5 with TRBJ2-1; 7 nucleotides match TRBD2. CDR1 is MNHEY and CDR2 is SVGAGI in the germline V gene. The CDR3 loop spans 14 amino acids. The V gene end was trimmed by 7 bases and the J gene end by 7 bases; junction bases not matched to a gene: 10. The CDR3 reads CASTAGRRVNEQFF. DNA of the CDR3: TGTGCCAGCACAGCGGGGCGGCGGGTGAATGAGCAGTTCTTC.

V is TRBV19 and J is TRBJ2-2, with D tentatively TRBD1 or TRBD2 (5 bases each). The CDR3 loop spans 13 amino acids. Deletions cut 5 bases from V and 6 bases from J, with 10 bases between. Per germline, CDR1 LNHDA and CDR2 SQIVND (reference sequence). The CDR3 DNA sequence: TGTGCCAGTAGTTCAGGGCGGGCCGGGGAGCTGTTTTTT. Amino acid sequence: CASSSGRAGELFF.

The chain combines TRBV11-2 with TRBJ1-1; no firm D call. V was clipped by 5 bases and J by 5 bases, with 18 bases between them. CDR1 is SGHAT, CDR2 FQNNGV, per germline. The CDR3 totals 15 residues. The DNA of the CDR3 is TGTGCCAGCAGCCCTCAGTCGGTGTACGGAACTGAAGCTTTCTTT. Its protein product is CASSPQSVYGTEAFF. The full variable domain, completed using reference TRBV11-2 and TRBJ1-1, is EAGVAQSPRYKIIEKRQSVAFWCNPISGHATLYWYQQILGQGPKLLIQFQNNGVVDDSQLPKDRFSAERLKGVDSTLKIQPAKLEDSAVYLCASSPQSVYGTEAFFGQGTRLTVV.